The 28 T cell receptor beta chains below all came from one sample that was sequenced in a study of a mutant IDH1 vaccine in newly diagnosed glioma. Time point indicated: week 47, end of study. Every single dose of the vaccine, 300 ug of mutant IDH1 20-mer peptide, came with topical imiquimod. No antigen has been identified for these receptors. Sequencing used immunoSEQ multiplex PCR; TCRdb keeps in-frame clones, though not all of them. Found here are 60,000 to 70,000 clones, 75% to 90% of them singletons; the top ten hold more than 3%. Sequences were derived from PBMCs, sampled from a glioma patient whose treatment included an IDH1 peptide vaccine. Receptor source: a man aged 25-40 years with glioma.

The sample holds a few counts of this clone. V and J are TRBV13 and TRBJ2-7, with no clear D. Per the germline V gene, CDR1 is PRHDT and CDR2 is FYEKMQ (reference sequence). Trimming pared 3 bases from V and 3 bases from J, leaving 9 bases between. This CDR3 contains 13 residues. In nucleotides, the CDR3 is TGTGCCAGCAGCTTTACCAACAGCTACGAGCAGTACTTC. It is translated as CASSFTNSYEQYF.

CDR3: CASSSGQGYNSPLHF. CDR3 in DNA: TGTGCCAGCAGCAGCGGACAGGGGTATAATTCACCCCTCCACTTT. V and J are TRBV6-6 and TRBJ1-6, with 9 bases that match TRBD1. Germline CDR1 is MNHNY and CDR2 is SVGAGI (reference sequence). The CDR3 length is 15 residues. Trimming removed 6 bases from V and 4 bases from J; junction bases left unmatched: 4.

The gene calls are TRBV5-4 and TRBJ2-3; D gene unclear. Germline CDR1 is SGHNT and CDR2 is YYREEE (reference sequence). V was shortened by 1 base and J by 3 bases, with 3 bases between the two germline ends. This CDR3 is built from 12 residues. DNA of the CDR3: TGTGCCAGCAGCTTGAGGACAGATACGCAGTATTTT. Its protein is CASSLRTDTQYF.

This clone appeared a few times. In the same sample, other DNA sequences code for this CDR3. The rearrangement joins TRBV2 to TRBJ1-1; D ambiguous. The length of the CDR3 is 10 residues. V was trimmed by 4 bases and J by 8 bases, leaving 5 bases between them. Germline CDR1 and CDR2: SNHLY and FYNNEI. The CDR3: CASSVREAFF. CDR3 coding DNA: TGTGCCAGCAGTGTAAGGGAAGCTTTCTTT.

V usage is TRBV15 and J usage is TRBJ1-1; D not resolved. Germline loops: CDR1 LNHNV, CDR2 YYDKDF (reference sequence). The CDR3 has 15 amino acids. V dropped 0 bases and J dropped 0 bases, with 8 bases sitting between them. The CDR3 DNA is TGTGCCACCAGCAGAGATGGGGAGCTGAACACTGAAGCTTTCTTT. Translated, it gives CATSRDGELNTEAFF.

The chain carries TRBV2 and TRBJ1-5; D is unresolved. The CDR3 sequence is 13 residues long. V lost 7 bases, J lost 2 bases, and 9 bases lay in between. Germline assignment: CDR1 SNHLY and CDR2 FYNNEI. CDR3 bases: TGTGCCAGCACCGCGCAGGGCAATCAGCCCCAGCATTTT. Residues: CASTAQGNQPQHF.

Only a few counts were recorded for this clone. The gene calls are TRBV6-1 and TRBJ1-2; D is possibly TRBD1 (5 bases). Germline-derived CDR1 and CDR2 are MNHNS and SASEGT. The ends were cut back, 8 bases at V and 6 bases at J, with 22 bases in the middle. The CDR3 loop spans 15 amino acids. Written as DNA, the CDR3 is TGTGCCAGCGATTACATGGCAGGGATAAGCGATGGCTACACCTTC. Translated, it gives CASDYMAGISDGYTF.

This sequence joins TRBV4-1 and TRBJ2-2, with 7 bases that match TRBD1. CDR1 is MGHRA and CDR2 is YSYEKL in the germline V gene. This CDR3 comprises 17 residues. The V gene end was trimmed by 4 bases and the J gene end by 1 base; junction bases not matched to a gene: 9. CDR3 coding DNA: TGCGCCAGCAGCCCCTGGTATCAGGGGGAGAACACCGGGGAGCTGTTTTTT. This sequence encodes CASSPWYQGENTGELFF.

This chain links TRBV14 with TRBJ2-5; 9 bases map to TRBD2. The J call may be in error: the DNA end matches TRBJ2-7 better. Looked up from germline, CDR1 is SGHDN and CDR2 is FVKESK. There are 15 residues in the CDR3. CDR3 loop: CASSHAGGISYEQYF. The CDR3 bases are TGTGCCAGCAGCCACGCGGGGGGGATATCTTACGAGCAGTACTTC.

This clone was counted once. The chain links TRBV6-6 to TRBJ1-1; weak D call: TRBD1 (6 bases). This CDR3 is built from 14 residues. Looked up from germline, CDR1 is MNHNY and CDR2 is SVGAGI (reference sequence). V was shortened by 5 bases and J by 0 bases, with 10 bases between the two germline ends. The CDR3 is CASSGGGLNTEAFF. In DNA form, the CDR3 reads TGTGCCAGCAGTGGGGGCGGTTTGAACACTGAAGCTTTCTTT.

CDR3 DNA: TGTGCCAGCAACCGAGACGGACTGGTGATAGCCGAGCAGTACTTC. Amino acids: CASNRDGLVIAEQYF. The chain employs TRBV5-8 and TRBJ2-7, with a tentative D call TRBD2 (5 bases). The CDR3 has 15 amino acids. V dropped 6 bases and J dropped 6 bases, with 22 bases sitting between them. CDR1 is SGHTS and CDR2 is YDEGEE in the germline V gene.

The J gene is TRBJ1-2, the V gene TRBV6-5; D is possibly TRBD1 (6 bases). The CDR3 extends over 13 amino acids. CDR1 and CDR2 from the germline V gene are MNHEY and SVGAGI. V lost 6 bases and J 8 bases, leaving 16 bases between the germline ends. This chain's CDR3 is CASSQGFAAGYTF. The CDR3 coding sequence is TGTGCCAGCAGCCAGGGGTTCGCAGCGGGCTACACCTTC.

The chain links TRBV9 to TRBJ2-2; 10 bases map to TRBD1. Germline-derived CDR1 and CDR2 are SGDLS and YYNGEE. With V trimmed by 4 bases and J by 7 bases, 19 bases remained unmatched. CDR3 size: 19 residues. As DNA, the CDR3 is TGTGCCAGCAGCCCACTAGGGCCATCGGACAGGGGGGACGGCGGGGAGCTGTTTTTT. Amino acid sequence: CASSPLGPSDRGDGGELFF. Full variable domain (missing parts from reference TRBV9 and TRBJ2-2): DSGVTQTPKHLITATGQRVTLRCSPRSGDLSVYWYQQSLDQGLQFLIQYYNGEERAKGNILERFSAQQFPDLHSELNLSSLELGDSALYFCASSPLGPSDRGDGGELFFGEGSRLTVL.

The V and J genes are TRBV4-1 and TRBJ2-7, with TRBD1 identical over 9 bases. The CDR3 totals 15 residues. Germline V gene lookup returns CDR1 MGHRA and CDR2 YSYEKL. V was pared by 2 bases and J by 1 base, with 3 bases of the junction left unmatched. CDR3 in DNA: TGCGCCAGCAGCCAAATCGGGACAGGGTCCTACGAGCAGTACTTC. Residues: CASSQIGTGSYEQYF.

This chain uses TRBV7-9 with TRBJ2-1; the D call may be TRBD1 or TRBD2 (5 bases each). The CDR3 extends over 19 amino acids. V shed 1 base and J shed 4 bases, with 23 bases lying between them. The germline CDR1 and CDR2 sequences are SEHNR and FQNEAQ (reference sequence). The CDR3 nucleotides read TGTGCCAGCAGCTTAGGAGGCGAGGGGTCTGCTTTCCCATACAATGAGCAGTTCTTC. Residues: CASSLGGEGSAFPYNEQFF.

This clone was seen just once. The CDR3 DNA is TGTGCCAGCAGTCTCCAACCGGGAGGCTCCTACAATGAGCAGTTCTTC. Its translation: CASSLQPGGSYNEQFF. The genes are TRBV28 and TRBJ2-1, with 7 bases matching TRBD2. The CDR3 extends over 16 amino acids. Germline lookup yields CDR1 MDHEN and CDR2 SYDVKM. V shed 5 bases, J shed 0 bases, and the junction held 7 bases outside the gene matches.

The gene calls are TRBV7-8 and TRBJ1-1, with D hard to call. Germline assignment: CDR1 SGHVS and CDR2 FQNEAQ. Trimming removed 1 base from V and 0 bases from J, with 6 bases in between. This CDR3 has 14 residues. CDR3 sequence reads: CASSLGRVNTEAFF. CDR3 sequence (DNA): TGTGCCAGCAGCTTAGGGCGGGTGAACACTGAAGCTTTCTTT.

The rearrangement uses TRBV7-9 and TRBJ1-2, with D possibly matching TRBD1 (5 bases). CDR1 and CDR2 (germline): SEHNR, FQNEAQ (reference sequence). V lost 5 bases and J lost 8, with 21 bases in between. The length of the CDR3 is 15 residues. CDR3 sequence reads: CASSQMGLFSGGYTF. Written as DNA, the CDR3 is TGTGCCAGCAGCCAAATGGGGCTTTTTTCAGGGGGCTACACCTTC.

V and J are TRBV7-6 and TRBJ1-6, with D possibly matching TRBD1 (5 bases). The CDR3 runs to 15 residues. Trimming removed 5 bases at V and 4 bases at J, with 12 bases between. Per germline, CDR1 SGHVS and CDR2 FNYEAQ. As DNA, the CDR3 is TGTGCCAGCAGCACCGGGACGGTTTATAATTCACCCCTCCACTTT. The encoded protein is CASSTGTVYNSPLHF.

This clone has only one observation. The CDR3 sequence is CASSPGLVSDTQYF. As DNA, the CDR3 is TGTGCCAGCTCCCCAGGGCTAGTTTCAGATACGCAGTATTTT. The rearrangement uses TRBV18 and TRBJ2-3, with D possibly TRBD1 on 5 matching bases. Germline loops: CDR1 KGHSH, CDR2 LQKENI. Trimming pared 6 bases from V and 4 bases from J, leaving 14 bases between. The CDR3 covers 14 residues. Variable domain in full (rest from reference TRBV18 and TRBJ2-3): NAGVMQNPRHLVRRRGQEARLRCSPMKGHSHVYWYRQLPEEGLKFMVYLQKENIIDESGMPKERFSAEFPKEGPSILRIQQVVRGDSAAYFCASSPGLVSDTQYFGPGTRLTVL.

This clone has only a few counts. The V call is TRBV30, the J call TRBJ1-5; D is unresolved. This CDR3 is 13 amino acids long. Germline CDR1 is GTSNPN and CDR2 is SVGIG (reference sequence). The V gene lost 2 bases and the J gene lost 7 bases, with 12 bases spanning the gap. CDR3 residues: CAWSLQRGQPQHF. CDR3 nucleotides: TGTGCCTGGAGTTTACAGCGAGGGCAGCCCCAGCATTTT.

This clone occurred once. The chain links TRBV11-2 to TRBJ1-2; a weak D match, TRBD1 (6 bases). V was pared by 1 base and J by 2 bases, with 14 bases between. The CDR3 runs 16 residues. Germline V gene data show CDR1 as SGHAT and CDR2 as FQNNGV. DNA of the CDR3: TGTGCCAGCAGCTTAGCCGTCCCTACAGGGAACTATGGCTACACCTTC. Translation gives CASSLAVPTGNYGYTF.

The chain carries TRBV25-1 and TRBJ2-1, with D unresolved. V was clipped by 2 bases and J by 4 bases, with 12 bases between them. From germline, CDR1 is MGHDK and CDR2 SYGVNS. The CDR3 loop spans 15 amino acids. CDR3 nucleotides: TGTGCCAGCAGTGAAAGACCCCAAACATACAATGAGCAGTTCTTC. Translation: CASSERPQTYNEQFF.

This chain connects TRBV10-3 to TRBJ2-2; TRBD1 matches at 7 bases. The CDR3 has 15 amino acids. Trimming cost V 4 bases and J 2 bases; bases outside gene matches: 4. Germline V gives CDR1 ENHRY, CDR2 SYGVKD. Here the CDR3 DNA reads TGTGCCATCAGTGCTGGACAGGCCAACACCGGGGAGCTGTTTTTT. This codes for CAISAGQANTGELFF.

The chain employs TRBV28 and TRBJ1-1; D unclear. This CDR3 region has 13 residues. V shed 2 bases and J shed 0 bases, with 4 bases lying between them. Germline values: CDR1 MDHEN, CDR2 SYDVKM. The CDR3 here is CASSLPLNTEAFF. CDR3 bases: TGTGCCAGCAGTTTACCCCTGAACACTGAAGCTTTCTTT.

The chain has TRBV15 and TRBJ1-5; 7 bases line up with TRBD1. J lost 1 base, V lost 4 bases, and 7 bases had no gene match. This CDR3 is 16 amino acids long. Germline assignment: CDR1 LNHNV and CDR2 YYDKDF (reference sequence). The CDR3 sequence is CATSKGQLLSNQPQHF. DNA of the CDR3: TGTGCCACCAGCAAGGGACAGCTGCTCAGCAATCAGCCCCAGCATTTT.

This clone came up once. CDR3 bases: TGCGCCAGCAGCCCCGGACAGATAATAAACACCGGGGAGCTGTTTTTT. Translation: CASSPGQIINTGELFF. The chain carries TRBV4-1 and TRBJ2-2; D is possibly TRBD1 (6 bases). Deletions cut 4 bases from V and 2 bases from J, with 14 bases between. CDR3 length: 16 residues. In germline, CDR1 is MGHRA, CDR2 YSYEKL.

This clone was seen once. The chain links TRBV2 to TRBJ2-7; D is undetermined. Germline V lookup: CDR1 SNHLY, CDR2 FYNNEI. The germline V and J ends were trimmed by 6 bases and 0 bases, with 6 bases remaining between them. The CDR3 totals 12 residues. Here the CDR3 DNA reads TGTGCCAGCAGGGAATACTCCTACGAGCAGTACTTC. It specifies CASREYSYEQYF.